This record looks at one T cell receptor beta chain sequence and its context. This sample was included in a study of blood T cell repertoires in COVID-19. In the original processing: Amplification with reference gene primers provided the estimates of nucleated cell counts. Sequencing was performed with immunoSEQ multiplex PCR; in TCRdb, only in-frame clones are kept and a portion is missing. V, J and clone size are those of that table, while D and trimming were read from the DNA. The table lists approximately 230,000 clones, 85% to 90% of them singletons. Trimming removed 6 bases at V and 1 base at J, with 12 bases between. The CDR3 has 14 residues. Germline CDR1 is ENHRY and CDR2 is SYGVKD.

The gene calls are TRBV10-3 and TRBJ2-5; D perhaps matches TRBD1 (5 bases). Sequencing was done on a sample of PBMCs or T cells enriched from blood (not recorded which). This clonotype was obtained from a man in his forties who had recovered from COVID-19. CDR3 residues: CAISPGQGQETQYF. The CDR3 DNA follows: TGTGCCATCAGCCCCGGCCAGGGCCAAGAGACCCAGTACTTC.